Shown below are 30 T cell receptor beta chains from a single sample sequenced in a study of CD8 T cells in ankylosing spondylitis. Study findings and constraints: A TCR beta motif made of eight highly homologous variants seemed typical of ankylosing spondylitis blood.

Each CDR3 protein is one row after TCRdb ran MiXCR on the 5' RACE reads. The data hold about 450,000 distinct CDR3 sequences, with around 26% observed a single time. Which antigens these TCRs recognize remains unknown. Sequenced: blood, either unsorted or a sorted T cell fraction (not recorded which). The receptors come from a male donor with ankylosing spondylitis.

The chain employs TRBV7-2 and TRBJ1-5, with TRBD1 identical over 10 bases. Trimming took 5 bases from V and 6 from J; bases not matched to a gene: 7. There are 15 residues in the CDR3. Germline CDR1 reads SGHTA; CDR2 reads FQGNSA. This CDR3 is CASSPRQGAGQPQHF. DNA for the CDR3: TGTGCCAGCAGCCCAAGACAGGGGGCAGGTCAGCCCCAGCATTTT.

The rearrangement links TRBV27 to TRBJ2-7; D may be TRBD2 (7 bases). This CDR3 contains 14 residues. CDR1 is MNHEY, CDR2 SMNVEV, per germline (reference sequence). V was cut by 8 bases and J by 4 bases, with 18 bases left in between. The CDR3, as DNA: TGTGCCAGCCCGGTAGGGGGGAGGGTTTACGAGCAGTACGTC. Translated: CASPVGGRVYEQYV.

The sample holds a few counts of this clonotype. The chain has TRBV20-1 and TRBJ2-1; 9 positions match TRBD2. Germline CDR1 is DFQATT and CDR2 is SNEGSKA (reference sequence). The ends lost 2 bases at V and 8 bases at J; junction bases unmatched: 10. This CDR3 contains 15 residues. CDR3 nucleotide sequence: TGCAGTGCTAGACTTCCTAGCGGGGCCCGGGATGAGCAGTTCTTC. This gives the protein CSARLPSGARDEQFF.

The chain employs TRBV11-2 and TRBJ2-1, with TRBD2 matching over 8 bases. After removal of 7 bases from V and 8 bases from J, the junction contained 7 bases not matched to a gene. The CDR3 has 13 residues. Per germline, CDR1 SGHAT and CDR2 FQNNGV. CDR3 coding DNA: TGTGCCAGCACCGGGACTAGTGCGGATGAGCAGTTCTTC. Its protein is CASTGTSADEQFF. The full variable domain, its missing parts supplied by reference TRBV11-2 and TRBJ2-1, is EAGVAQSPRYKIIEKRQSVAFWCNPISGHATLYWYQQILGQGPKLLIQFQNNGVVDDSQLPKDRFSAERLKGVDSTLKIQPAKLEDSAVYLCASTGTSADEQFFGPGTRLTVL.

CDR3 DNA sequence: TGCAGTGCCGGGACAGGGGTTCCCAGCTCCTACAATGAGCAGTTCTTC. As protein: CSAGTGVPSSYNEQFF. This chain links TRBV20-1 with TRBJ2-1; 10 nucleotides align to TRBD1. V lost 6 bases to trimming and J lost 0 bases; unmatched junction nucleotides: 8. From germline, CDR1 is DFQATT and CDR2 SNEGSKA (reference sequence). This CDR3 is built from 16 residues.

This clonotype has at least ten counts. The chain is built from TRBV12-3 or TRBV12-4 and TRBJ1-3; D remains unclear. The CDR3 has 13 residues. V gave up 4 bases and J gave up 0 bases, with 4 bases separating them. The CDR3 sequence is CASSWSSGNTIYF. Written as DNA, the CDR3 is TGTGCCAGCAGTTGGTCCTCTGGAAACACCATATATTTT.

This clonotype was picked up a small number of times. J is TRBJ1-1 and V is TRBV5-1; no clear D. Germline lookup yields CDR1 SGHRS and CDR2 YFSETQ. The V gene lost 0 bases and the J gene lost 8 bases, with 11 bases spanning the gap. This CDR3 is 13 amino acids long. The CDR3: CASSLGPPEEAFF. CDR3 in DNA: TGCGCCAGCAGCTTGGGACCGCCAGAAGAAGCTTTCTTT.

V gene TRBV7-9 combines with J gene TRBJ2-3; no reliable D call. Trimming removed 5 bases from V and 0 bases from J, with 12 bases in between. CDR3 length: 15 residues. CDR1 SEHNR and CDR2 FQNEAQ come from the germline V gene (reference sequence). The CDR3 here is CASSPTNPSTDTQYF. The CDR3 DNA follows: TGTGCCAGCAGCCCTACAAACCCTAGCACAGATACGCAGTATTTT.

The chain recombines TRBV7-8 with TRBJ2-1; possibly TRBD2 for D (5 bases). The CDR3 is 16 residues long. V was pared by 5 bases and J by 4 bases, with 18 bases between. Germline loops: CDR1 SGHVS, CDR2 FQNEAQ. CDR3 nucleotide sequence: TGTGCCAGCAGCCACGGGAAAGTTGTCAATTACAATGAGCAGTTCTTC. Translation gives CASSHGKVVNYNEQFF. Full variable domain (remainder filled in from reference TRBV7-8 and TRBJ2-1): GAGVSQSPRYKVAKRGQDVALRCDPISGHVSLFWYQQALGQGPEFLTYFQNEAQLDKSGLPSDRFFAERPEGSVSTLKIQRTQQEDSAVYLCASSHGKVVNYNEQFFGPGTRLTVL.

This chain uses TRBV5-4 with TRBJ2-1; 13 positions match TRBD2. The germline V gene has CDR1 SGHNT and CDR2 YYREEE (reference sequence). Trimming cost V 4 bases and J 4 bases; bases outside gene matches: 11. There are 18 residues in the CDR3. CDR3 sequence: CASSETSGGPGSYNEQFF. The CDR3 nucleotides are TGTGCCAGCAGCGAGACTAGCGGGGGGCCCGGGAGTTACAATGAGCAGTTCTTC.

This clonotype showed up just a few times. The CDR3 is CASSLDPGGRETQYF. The DNA for the CDR3 is TGCGCCAGCAGCTTGGACCCAGGGGGCCGAGAGACCCAGTACTTC. This chain links TRBV5-1 with TRBJ2-5; the match to TRBD1 covers 8 bases. V trimming: 0 bases; J trimming: 4 bases; junction bases outside the gene matches: 5. The CDR3 runs to 15 residues. The germline V gene encodes CDR1 SGHRS and CDR2 YFSETQ.

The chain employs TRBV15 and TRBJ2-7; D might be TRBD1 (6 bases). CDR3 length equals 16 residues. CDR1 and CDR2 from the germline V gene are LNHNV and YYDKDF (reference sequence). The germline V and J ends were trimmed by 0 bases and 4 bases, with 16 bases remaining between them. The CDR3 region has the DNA TGTGCCACCAGCAGAGATTTGGGGGCTACTTTTTACGAGCAGTACTTC. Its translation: CATSRDLGATFYEQYF.

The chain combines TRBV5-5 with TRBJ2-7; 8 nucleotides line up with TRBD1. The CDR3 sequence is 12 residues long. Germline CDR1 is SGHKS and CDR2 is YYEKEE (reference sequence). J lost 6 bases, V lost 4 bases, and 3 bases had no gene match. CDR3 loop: CASSVTGGEQYF. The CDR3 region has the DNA TGTGCCAGCAGCGTTACAGGGGGCGAGCAGTACTTC.

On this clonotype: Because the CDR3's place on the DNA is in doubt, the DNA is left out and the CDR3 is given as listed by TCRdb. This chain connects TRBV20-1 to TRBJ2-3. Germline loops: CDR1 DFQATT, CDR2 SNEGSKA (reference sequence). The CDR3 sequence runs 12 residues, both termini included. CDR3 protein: CSTSGNTDTQYF.

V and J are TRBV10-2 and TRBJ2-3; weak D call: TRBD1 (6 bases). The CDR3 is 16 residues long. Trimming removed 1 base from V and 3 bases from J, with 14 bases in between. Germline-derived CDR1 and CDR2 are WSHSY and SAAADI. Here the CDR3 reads CASSEYGTTPTDTQYF. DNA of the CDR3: TGCGCCAGCAGTGAGTACGGGACAACGCCAACAGATACGCAGTATTTT.

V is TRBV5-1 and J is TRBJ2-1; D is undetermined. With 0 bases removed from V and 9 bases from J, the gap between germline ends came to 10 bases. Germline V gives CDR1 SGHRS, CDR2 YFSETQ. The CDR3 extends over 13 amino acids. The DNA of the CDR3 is TGCGCCAGCAGCTTGGTTCCCGTTGGTGAGCAGTTCTTC. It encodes CASSLVPVGEQFF.

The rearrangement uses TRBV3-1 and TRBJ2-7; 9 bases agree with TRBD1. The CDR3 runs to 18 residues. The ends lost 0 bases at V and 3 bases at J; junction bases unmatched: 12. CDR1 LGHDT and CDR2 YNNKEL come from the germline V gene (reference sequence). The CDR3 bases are TGTGCCAGCAGCCAAGACCTCAGGACAGGGGAGGTCGTCTACGAGCAGTACTTC. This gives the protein CASSQDLRTGEVVYEQYF.

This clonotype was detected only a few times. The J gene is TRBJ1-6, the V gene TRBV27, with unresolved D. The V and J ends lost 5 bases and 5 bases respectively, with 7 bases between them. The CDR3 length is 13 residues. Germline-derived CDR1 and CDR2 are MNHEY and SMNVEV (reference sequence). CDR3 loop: CASSPVDNSPLHF. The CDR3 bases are TGTGCCAGCAGTCCCGTTGATAATTCACCCCTCCACTTT.

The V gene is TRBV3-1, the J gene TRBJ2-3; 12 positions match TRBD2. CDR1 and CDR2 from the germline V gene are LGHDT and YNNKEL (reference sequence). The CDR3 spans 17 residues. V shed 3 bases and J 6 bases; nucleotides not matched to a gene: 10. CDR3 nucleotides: TGTGCCAGCAGCCAGCTAGCGGGAGGGCCCCTACGGGATACGCAGTATTTT. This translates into CASSQLAGGPLRDTQYF.

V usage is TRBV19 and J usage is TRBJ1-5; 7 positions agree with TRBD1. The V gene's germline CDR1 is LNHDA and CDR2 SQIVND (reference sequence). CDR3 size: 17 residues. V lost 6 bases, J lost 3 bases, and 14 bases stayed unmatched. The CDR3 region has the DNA TGTGCCAGTAGCCGCGGGACAGAGCTTTTCGTCAATCAGCCCCAGCATTTT. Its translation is CASSRGTELFVNQPQHF.

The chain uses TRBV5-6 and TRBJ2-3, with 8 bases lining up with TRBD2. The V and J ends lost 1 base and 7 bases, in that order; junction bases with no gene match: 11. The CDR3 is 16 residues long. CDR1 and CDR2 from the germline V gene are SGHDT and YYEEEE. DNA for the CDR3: TGTGCCAGCAGCTTGAGAAGCGGGAGTCTTCGCTATACGCAGTATTTT. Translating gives CASSLRSGSLRYTQYF.

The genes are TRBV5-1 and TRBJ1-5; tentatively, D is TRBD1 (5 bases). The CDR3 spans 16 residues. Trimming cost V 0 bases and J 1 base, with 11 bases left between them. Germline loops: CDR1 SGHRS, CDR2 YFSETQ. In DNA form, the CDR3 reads TGCGCCAGCAGCTTGGGGGTAGGGGCAAGCAATCAGCCCCAGCATTTT. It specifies CASSLGVGASNQPQHF.

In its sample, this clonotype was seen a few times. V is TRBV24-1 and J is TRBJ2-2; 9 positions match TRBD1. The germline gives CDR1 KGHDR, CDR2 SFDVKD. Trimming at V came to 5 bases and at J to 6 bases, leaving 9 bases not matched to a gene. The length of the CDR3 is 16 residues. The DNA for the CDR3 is TGTGCCACCAGTGCCTTGGGACAGGGTAAGGCCGGGGAGCTGTTTTTT. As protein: CATSALGQGKAGELFF.

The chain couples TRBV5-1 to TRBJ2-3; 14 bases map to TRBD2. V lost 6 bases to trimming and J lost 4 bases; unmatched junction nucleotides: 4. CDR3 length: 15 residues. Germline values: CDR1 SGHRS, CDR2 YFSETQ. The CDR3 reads CASKRGLAGADTQYF. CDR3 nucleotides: TGCGCCAGCAAGAGGGGACTAGCGGGAGCAGATACGCAGTATTTT.

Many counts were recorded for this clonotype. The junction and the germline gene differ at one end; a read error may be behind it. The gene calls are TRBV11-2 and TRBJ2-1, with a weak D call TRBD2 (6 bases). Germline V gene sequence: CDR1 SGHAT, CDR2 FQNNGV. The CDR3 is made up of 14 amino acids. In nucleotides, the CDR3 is TGCGCCAGCAGCTTGGCGGGGACCTACAATGAGCAGTTCTTC. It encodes CASSLAGTYNEQFF.

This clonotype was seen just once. CDR3 residues: CASSTGDLKPDTQYF. The CDR3 DNA reads as TGTGCCAGCAGCACCGGGGACTTGAAACCAGATACGCAGTATTTT. V gene TRBV7-9 combines with J gene TRBJ2-3; tentatively, D is TRBD2 (6 bases). Trimming left V 5 bases short and J 4 bases short, with 16 bases between. The CDR3 has 15 residues. Per germline, CDR1 SEHNR and CDR2 FQNEAQ (reference sequence).

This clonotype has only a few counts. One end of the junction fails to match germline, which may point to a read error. The CDR3 nucleotides read TGTGCCACCAGCGGAGACAGGGCATCTGATACGCAGTATTTT. Translating gives CATSGDRASDTQYF. J is TRBJ2-3 and V is TRBV15, with TRBD1 identical over 7 bases. CDR3 size: 14 residues. The germline V gene encodes CDR1 LNHNV and CDR2 YYDKDF (reference sequence). Looking up the rest from reference TRBV15 and TRBJ2-3 gives the full variable domain: DAMVIQNPRYQVTQFGKPVTLSCSQTLNHNVMYWYQQKSSQAPKLLFHYYDKDFNNEADTPDNFQSRRPNTSFCFLDIRSPGLGDTAMYLCATSGDRASDTQYFGPGTRLTVL.

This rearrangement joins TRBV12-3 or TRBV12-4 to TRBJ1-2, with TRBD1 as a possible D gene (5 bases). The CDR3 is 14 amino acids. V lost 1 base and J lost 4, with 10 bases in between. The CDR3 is CASSLGAGRYGYTF. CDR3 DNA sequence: TGTGCCAGCAGTTTAGGCGCAGGGCGCTATGGCTACACCTTC.

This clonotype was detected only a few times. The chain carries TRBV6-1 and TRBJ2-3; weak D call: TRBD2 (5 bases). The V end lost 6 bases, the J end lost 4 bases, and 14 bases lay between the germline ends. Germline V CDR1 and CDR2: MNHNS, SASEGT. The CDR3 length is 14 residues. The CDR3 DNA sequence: TGTGCCAGCAGGAGGGCCCAATCCCCAGATACGCAGTATTTT. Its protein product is CASRRAQSPDTQYF.

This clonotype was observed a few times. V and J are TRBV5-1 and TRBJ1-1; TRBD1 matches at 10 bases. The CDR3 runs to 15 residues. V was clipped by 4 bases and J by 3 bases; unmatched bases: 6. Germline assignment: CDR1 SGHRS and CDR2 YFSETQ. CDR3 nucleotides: TGCGCCAGCAGCGTCGGGACAGGGGTGGACACTGAAGCTTTCTTT. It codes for CASSVGTGVDTEAFF.